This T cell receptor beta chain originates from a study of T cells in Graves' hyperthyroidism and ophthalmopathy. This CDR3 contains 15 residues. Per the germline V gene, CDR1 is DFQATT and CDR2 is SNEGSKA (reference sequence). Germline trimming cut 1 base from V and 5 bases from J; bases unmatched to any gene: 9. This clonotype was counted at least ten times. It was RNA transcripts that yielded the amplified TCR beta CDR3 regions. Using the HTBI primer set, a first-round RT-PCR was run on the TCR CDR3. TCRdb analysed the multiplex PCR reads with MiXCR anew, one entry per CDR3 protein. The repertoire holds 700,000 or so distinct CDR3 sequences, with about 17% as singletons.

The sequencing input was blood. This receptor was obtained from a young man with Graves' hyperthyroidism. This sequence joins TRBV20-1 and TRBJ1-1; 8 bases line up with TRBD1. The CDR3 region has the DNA TGCAGTGCTAGAGCAAGCAGGGGGCGCAATACTGAAGCTTTCTTT. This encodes CSARASRGRNTEAFF.